Presented here are 10 T cell receptor beta chains from one specimen sequenced in a study of control samples from healthy donors and cancer patients. Profiling relied on immunoSEQ multiplex PCR, and the TCRdb table lists in-frame clones only, not all of them. The sample lists about 73,000 clones, more than 75% occurring once. Sequencing input: blood. The receptor source for this set is a woman aged 45-65 years in good health.

J is TRBJ2-1 and V is TRBV19; TRBD2 aligns across 9 bases. The germline gives CDR1 LNHDA, CDR2 SQIVND (reference sequence). This CDR3 has 17 residues. V lost 2 bases, J lost 0 bases, and 5 bases stayed unmatched. The CDR3 DNA is TGTGCCAGTAGTATAACAAGCGGGAGGACCTCCTACAATGAGCAGTTCTTC. Translated: CASSITSGRTSYNEQFF.

The chain couples TRBV19 to TRBJ2-5; 9 bases line up with TRBD2. The CDR3 has 17 residues. CDR1 is LNHDA and CDR2 is SQIVND in the germline V gene (reference sequence). V trimming: 1 base; J trimming: 5 bases; junction bases outside the gene matches: 11. The CDR3 DNA reads TGTGCCAGTAGTATAGGAGGTAGCGGGAGCCCTTCGGAGACCCAGTACTTC. It yields the protein CASSIGGSGSPSETQYF.

J is TRBJ2-7 and V is TRBV5-6; perhaps TRBD2 as D (6 bases). CDR1 is SGHDT, CDR2 YYEEEE, per germline. Deletions cut 0 bases from V and 5 bases from J, with 12 bases between. This CDR3 is 14 amino acids long. CDR3 in amino acids: CASSLAGGTHEQYF. In DNA form, the CDR3 reads TGTGCCAGCAGCTTGGCCGGGGGAACCCACGAGCAGTACTTC.

This chain uses TRBV5-1 with TRBJ2-5; D may match TRBD1 or TRBD2 (6 bases each). Trimming left V 3 bases short and J 9 bases short, with 18 bases between. CDR3 length: 14 amino acids. Germline CDR1 is SGHRS and CDR2 is YFSETQ. The CDR3 protein is CASSWRAEGEAQYF. CDR3 bases: TGCGCCAGCAGCTGGAGGGCAGAGGGGGAGGCCCAGTACTTC.

The chain has TRBV9 and TRBJ2-3, with D tentatively TRBD1 (5 bases). V lost 3 bases and J 3 bases, leaving 11 bases between the germline ends. CDR1 and CDR2 (germline): SGDLS, YYNGEE. This CDR3 is 14 amino acids long. The CDR3 sequence is CASSGQGLTDTQYF. The CDR3 DNA reads as TGTGCCAGCAGCGGGCAGGGTTTAACAGATACGCAGTATTTT.

This chain links TRBV11-3 with TRBJ2-3; tentatively, D is TRBD2 (5 bases). Germline CDR1 reads SGHNT; CDR2 reads YENEEA. This CDR3 region has 15 residues. The V and J ends lost 3 bases and 0 bases respectively, with 10 bases between them. CDR3 sequence reads: CASSLRSGSTDTQYF. In DNA, the CDR3 is TGTGCCAGCAGCTTGAGGTCGGGGAGCACAGATACGCAGTATTTT. The full variable domain, its missing parts supplied by reference TRBV11-3 and TRBJ2-3, is EAGVVQSPRYKIIEKKQPVAFWCNPISGHNTLYWYLQNLGQGPELLIRYENEEAVDDSQLPKDRFSAERLKGVDSTLKIQPAELGDSAVYLCASSLRSGSTDTQYFGPGTRLTVL.

This sequence joins TRBV6-5 and TRBJ2-2, with 9 bases fitting TRBD2. Germline lookup yields CDR1 MNHEY and CDR2 SVGAGI. The V segment lost 4 bases and the J segment 6 bases; nucleotides outside the gene matches: 6. CDR3 length: 15 residues. Here the CDR3 DNA reads TGTGCCAGCAGTTTGACGCTAGCGGGATCCGGGGAGCTGTTTTTT. Protein sequence: CASSLTLAGSGELFF.

The V gene is TRBV6-2 or TRBV6-3, the J gene TRBJ2-3; D is undetermined. Trimming removed 4 bases at V and 6 bases at J, with 11 bases between. There are 13 residues in the CDR3. Germline-derived CDR1 and CDR2 are MNHEY and SVGEGT. As DNA, the CDR3 is TGTGCCAGCAGTTTGACCCTGCCGGATACGCAGTATTTT. This sequence encodes CASSLTLPDTQYF.

The rearrangement joins TRBV2 to TRBJ1-4; tentatively, D is TRBD1 (6 bases). With 4 bases removed from V and 5 bases from J, the gap between germline ends came to 17 bases. CDR1 SNHLY and CDR2 FYNNEI come from the germline V gene. This CDR3 comprises 16 residues. CDR3 loop: CASSGQNRAGNEKLFF. The CDR3 nucleotides are TGTGCCAGCAGTGGTCAAAACAGGGCTGGAAATGAAAAACTGTTTTTT.

This rearrangement joins TRBV6-5 to TRBJ1-2, with D perhaps matching TRBD1 (5 bases). Deletions cut 5 bases from V and 3 bases from J, with 16 bases between. Germline values: CDR1 MNHEY, CDR2 SVGAGI. The CDR3 totals 15 residues. The CDR3 reads CASSRGIGGDYGYTF. The CDR3 DNA sequence: TGTGCCAGCAGTCGGGGGATCGGGGGAGACTATGGCTACACCTTC.